The clone carrying this T cell receptor beta chain was seen a handful of times. The data are from a study of T-cell reconstitution after alpha-beta-depleted transplantation in children. As it was prepared, the TCRbeta library received unique molecular identifiers. TCRdb independently ran MiXCR on the PCR reads; one entry per CDR3 protein. The sample includes 330,000 or so distinct CDR3 sequences, over 9% seen only once; the top ten take under 3%. Trimming took off 0 bases at V and 1 base at J, with 10 bases between the two ends. This CDR3 spans 15 amino acids. The germline V gene encodes CDR1 SGHVS and CDR2 FNYEAQ.

The sequences come from PBMCs from the stem cell graft donor, collected from the stem cell graft. The sequence derives from a human donor who donated a stem cell graft to a child with acute lymphoblastic leukemia. The V call is TRBV7-6, the J call TRBJ2-7; D is undetermined. The CDR3 DNA reads as TGTGCCAGCAGCTTAGCACCACCAAGGTCCTACGAGCAGTACTTC. This sequence encodes CASSLAPPRSYEQYF.